This T cell receptor beta chain came from a study of T cell repertoires in aging, cancer and after chemotherapy (dated by TCRdb to the late 2010s). Looking at the study overall: The donors fell into six age groups ranging from 30 or younger to 70 or older, and each group had at least three individuals. Control TCR repertoires from healthy donors were recorded across several months to years, and re-sampling revealed clear clonal overlap. Roughly 9 million TCR reads were contained in the full dataset. The study profiled peripheral blood TCR beta repertoires from healthy donors and cancer patients to examine immunoaging and T cell reconstitution after chemotherapy. Alongside some 100 healthy donors serving as a reference group, the cohort included 200 to 250 cancer patients, of whom around 91 had hematological cancers and 120 to 130 had solid cancers. Study-level results and caveats: In healthy donors, the decline in TCR diversity with age was mainly due to loss of richness, whereas in cancer patients loss of evenness also played a role. Compared with age-matched healthy donors, untreated patients with either hematological or solid cancers had significantly lower TCR diversity in the blood along with higher clonality. In both cancer cohorts, the median generation probability rose over the chemotherapy interval, which suggests that the repertoire was reconstituted through rebound thymic output. The authors noted that the repertoire data do not allow conclusions about immunological memory after chemotherapy.

Concerning this clonotype itself: Its target antigen remains unknown. One base away there is no much larger clone; base qualities are not given.

Instead of sorted cells or RNA, genomic DNA extracted from peripheral blood served as the source for amplifying TCR beta rearrangements. CDR1 is given as SEHNR and CDR2 as FQNEAQ, both from the germline V gene (reference sequence). Cut back by 5 bases and 4 bases, the V and J ends lie 9 bases apart. Reading from cysteine to phenylalanine, the CDR3 counts 12 amino acids. Of the read, only the CDR3 DNA is kept; its 36 bases are in frame from base 1. Rearranged TRB sequences spanning V, D and J segments were amplified in a multiplex touch-down PCR with a mixed TRB-A/B primer pool. Illumina adapters and sample indices were added to the amplicons in two consecutive PCR reactions performed with Phusion HS II polymerase. Amplicons were gel-purified using the NucleoSpin Gel and PCR Clean-up kit and were subsequently checked with Qubit and an Agilent 2100 Bioanalyzer. Sequencing of the libraries was done on an Illumina MiSeq with paired-end, single-indexed 600-cycle runs. Turning to the authors' computational methods: MiXCR versions 2.12 and 3.0.5 were used to process the TRB sequences. A clone was defined as each unique CDR3 nucleotide sequence, and only productive sequences supported by at least two reads were kept. The repertoire metrics were Shannon diversity, evenness, clonality (defined as one minus evenness), and alpha-parameterized diversity profiles covering alpha 0 to 5. The IGoR algorithm was used to calculate generation probabilities for clones in the paired samples taken before and after chemotherapy. TCRdb passed the public sequencing reads through fastp at Q25 and MiXCR, retaining productive beta sequences. Rows with a matching CDR3 protein are joined into one entry that keeps the most common DNA and genes. TCRdb assigned the V and J calls; the authors' analysis was not used. This sample is represented by several thousand distinct CDR3 sequences; 30% to 35% of them were singletons. The biggest ten clones account for 3% to 3.5% of the sample.

The source is a human donor in good health. The receptor chain draws on TRBV7-9 and TRBJ2-7; the D segment cannot be called with confidence. Sequencing was performed on blood. The CDR3: CASSLGSYEQYF. The DNA is TGTGCCAGCAGCCTCGGGTCTTACGAGCAGTACTTC.